Listed below are T cell receptor beta chains from one sample, sequenced in a study of blood T cells in healthy people across ages. TCRdb analysed the 5' RACE reads with MiXCR anew, one entry per CDR3 protein. The repertoire holds about 640,000 distinct CDR3 sequences, with roughly three fifths as singletons. Sample: blood. The receptors were gathered from a man between 60 and 75 years old in good health. CDR3s include the opening cysteine and the closing phenylalanine or tryptophan. A D gene is named only where the DNA matches it firmly. Some rows mark clone size as missing; the rest say once, few, many or name a class of expanded clone.

v_gene	j_gene	abundance	d_gene	CDR3nt	CDR3aa
TRBV20-1	TRBJ2-5	NA	NA	TGCAGTGCTAGTAACAGTAATCGAGAGACCCAGTACTTC	CSASNSNRETQYF
TRBV7-2	TRBJ1-1	NA	NA	TGTGCCAGCAGCTTAGCAAGGACACCCTGGGGCACTGAAGCTTTCTTT	CASSLARTPWGTEAFF
TRBV10-2	TRBJ2-3	NA	TRBD2	TGCGCCAGCAGTGGTCGGGGGGGCAGCTCAGATACGCAGTATTTT	CASSGRGGSSDTQYF
TRBV20-1	TRBJ2-1	few	TRBD1	TGCAGTGCAGCCGGGACAGGGGGCTCCCAACAGTTCTTC	CSAAGTGGSQQFF
TRBV12-3/TRBV12-4	TRBJ2-3	NA	NA	TGTGCCAGCAGTCCCTACCCTGATACACTTGGGGCAGATATGCAGTATTTT	CASSPYPDTLGADMQYF
TRBV5-1	TRBJ2-1	NA	TRBD1	TGCGCCAGCAGCCAGGCAGGGGGCCAGTACAATGAGCAGTTCTTC	CASSQAGGQYNEQFF
TRBV9	TRBJ1-2	NA	NA	TGTGCCAGCAGCCCCGTCGCAGGGGAAAACGGCTACACCTTC	CASSPVAGENGYTF
TRBV29-1	TRBJ2-1	NA	NA	TGCAGCGTTCAAACAGGGCCAAACGGCTACAATGAGCAGTTCTTC	CSVQTGPNGYNEQFF
TRBV10-2	TRBJ2-5	NA	NA	TGCGCCAGCAGTGAGTGGAGTTTACTACCAGCTGGGACCCAGTACTTC	CASSEWSLLPAGTQYF
TRBV7-2	TRBJ2-3	NA	NA	TGTGCCAGCAGCCGCGCTGAGGGTGCTACGCAGTATTTT	CASSRAEGATQYF
TRBV20-1	TRBJ2-1	NA	NA	TGCAGTGCTAGAGATCTAAGATACCTCGGCAATGAGCAGTTCTTC	CSARDLRYLGNEQFF
TRBV20-1	TRBJ2-7	NA	NA	TGCAGTGCTAGAGATCGACGGCCCTACGAGCAGTACTTC	CSARDRRPYEQYF
TRBV5-1	TRBJ2-3	few	NA	TGCGCCAGCAGCTCGGCTCTCCAAGTTGATACGCAGTATTTT	CASSSALQVDTQYF
TRBV20-1	TRBJ2-1	NA	NA	TGCAGTGCCTTAGACGAGGGCGGCTACAATGAGCAGTTCTTC	CSALDEGGYNEQFF
TRBV4-1	TRBJ2-2	NA	NA	TGCGCCAGCAGCCAAGACGCGGGGGCCGGCGGGGAGCTGTTTTTT	CASSQDAGAGGELFF